This record looks at one TCR beta chain sequence and its context. Measured with immunoSEQ multiplex PCR; TCRdb has only the in-frame clones, and not every one. The sample carries around 150,000 clones, about 88% recorded once. These data originate in a study of cytomegalovirus exposure and HLA in healthy donors. The sample consisted of PBMCs. The TCR comes from a man in his late teens or twenties in good health and CMV-seronegative.

This chain's CDR3 is CASSSGLDYEQYF. DNA for the CDR3: TGTGCCAGCAGCTCCGGACTGGACTACGAGCAGTACTTC. The rearrangement links TRBV7-9 to TRBJ2-7, with D tentatively TRBD2 (5 bases). This CDR3 contains 13 residues. CDR1 is SEHNR and CDR2 is FQNEAQ in the germline V gene (reference sequence). Trimming pared 4 bases from V and 3 bases from J, leaving 10 bases between.